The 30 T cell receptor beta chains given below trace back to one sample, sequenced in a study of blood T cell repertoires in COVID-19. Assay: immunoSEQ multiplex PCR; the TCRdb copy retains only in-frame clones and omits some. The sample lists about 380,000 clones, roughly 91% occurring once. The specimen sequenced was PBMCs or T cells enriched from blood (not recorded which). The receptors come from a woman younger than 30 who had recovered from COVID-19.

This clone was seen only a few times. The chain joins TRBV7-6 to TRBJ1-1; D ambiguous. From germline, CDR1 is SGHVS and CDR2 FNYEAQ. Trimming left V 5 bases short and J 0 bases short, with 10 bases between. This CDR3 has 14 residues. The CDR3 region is CASSAAGVNTEAFF. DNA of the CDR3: TGTGCCAGCAGCGCAGCCGGGGTGAACACTGAAGCTTTCTTT.

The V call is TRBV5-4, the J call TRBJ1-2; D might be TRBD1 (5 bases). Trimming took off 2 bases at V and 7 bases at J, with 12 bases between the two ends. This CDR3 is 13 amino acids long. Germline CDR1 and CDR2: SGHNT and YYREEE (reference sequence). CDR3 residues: CASSFLSGLGYTF. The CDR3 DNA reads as TGTGCCAGCAGCTTCTTATCAGGGCTTGGCTACACCTTC. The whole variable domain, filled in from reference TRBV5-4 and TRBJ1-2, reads ETGVTQSPTHLIKTRGQQVTLRCSSQSGHNTVSWYQQALGQGPQFIFQYYREEENGRGNFPPRFSGLQFPNYSSELNVNALELDDSALYLCASSFLSGLGYTFGSGTRLTVV.

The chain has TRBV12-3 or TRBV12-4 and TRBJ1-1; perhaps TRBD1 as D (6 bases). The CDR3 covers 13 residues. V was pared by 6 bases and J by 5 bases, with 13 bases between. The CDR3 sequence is CASSPQGFTEAFF. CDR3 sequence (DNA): TGTGCCAGCAGCCCCCAGGGGTTTACTGAAGCTTTCTTT.

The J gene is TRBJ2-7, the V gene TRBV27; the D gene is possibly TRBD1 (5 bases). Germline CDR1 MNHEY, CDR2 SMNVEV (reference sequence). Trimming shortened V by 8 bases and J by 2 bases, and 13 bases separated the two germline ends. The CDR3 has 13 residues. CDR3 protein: CASGLGQTYEQYF. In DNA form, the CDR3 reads TGTGCCAGCGGCCTGGGGCAAACCTACGAGCAGTACTTC.

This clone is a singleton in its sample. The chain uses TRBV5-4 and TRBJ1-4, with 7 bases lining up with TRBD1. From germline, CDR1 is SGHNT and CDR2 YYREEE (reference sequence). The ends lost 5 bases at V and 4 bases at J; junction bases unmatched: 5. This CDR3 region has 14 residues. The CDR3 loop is CASSATGNNEKLFF. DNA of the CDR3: TGTGCCAGCAGTGCGACAGGGAATAATGAAAAACTGTTTTTT.

The CDR3 DNA reads as TGTGCCAGTAGTACACTGGACAGTTCACCCCTCCACTTT. The encoded protein is CASSTLDSSPLHF. The chain couples TRBV19 to TRBJ1-6, with a tentative D call TRBD1 (6 bases). Per the germline V gene, CDR1 is LNHDA and CDR2 is SQIVND (reference sequence). The CDR3 covers 13 residues. Trimming took off 4 bases at V and 9 bases at J, with 10 bases between the two ends. The full variable domain, completed using reference TRBV19 and TRBJ1-6, is DGGITQSPKYLFRKEGQNVTLSCEQNLNHDAMYWYRQDPGQGLRLIYYSQIVNDFQKGDIAEGYSVSREKKESFPLTVTSAQKNPTAFYLCASSTLDSSPLHFGNGTRLTVT.

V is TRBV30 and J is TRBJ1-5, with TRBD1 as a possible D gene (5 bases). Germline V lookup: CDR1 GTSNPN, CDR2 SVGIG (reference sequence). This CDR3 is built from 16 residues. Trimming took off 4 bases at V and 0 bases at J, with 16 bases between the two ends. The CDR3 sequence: CAWTSGGSYSNQPQHF. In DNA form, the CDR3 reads TGTGCCTGGACCTCCGGGGGGAGTTATAGCAATCAGCCCCAGCATTTT.

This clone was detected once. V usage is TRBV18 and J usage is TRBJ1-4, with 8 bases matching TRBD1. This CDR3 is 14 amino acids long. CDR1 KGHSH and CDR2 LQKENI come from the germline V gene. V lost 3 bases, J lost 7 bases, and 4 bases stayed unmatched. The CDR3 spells CASSPTGGSEKLFF. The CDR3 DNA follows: TGTGCCAGCTCACCCACAGGGGGGAGTGAAAAACTGTTTTTT.

CDR3 sequence: CASSGWTGEKLFF. The CDR3 DNA is TGTGCCAGCAGCGGATGGACAGGCGAAAAACTGTTTTTT. The chain carries TRBV5-6 and TRBJ1-4; TRBD1 matches 7 bases. Per the germline V gene, CDR1 is SGHDT and CDR2 is YYEEEE. With V trimmed by 4 bases and J by 8 bases, 5 bases remained unmatched. The length of the CDR3 is 13 residues.

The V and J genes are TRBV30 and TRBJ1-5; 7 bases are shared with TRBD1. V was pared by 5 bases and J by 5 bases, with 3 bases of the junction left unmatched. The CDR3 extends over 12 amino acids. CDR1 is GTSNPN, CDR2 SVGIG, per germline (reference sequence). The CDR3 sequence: CAWRQGDQPQHF. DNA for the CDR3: TGTGCCTGGCGTCAGGGGGATCAGCCCCAGCATTTT.

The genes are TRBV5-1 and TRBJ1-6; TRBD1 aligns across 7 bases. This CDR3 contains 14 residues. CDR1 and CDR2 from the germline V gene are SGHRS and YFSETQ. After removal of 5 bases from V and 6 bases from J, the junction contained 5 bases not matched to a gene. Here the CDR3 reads CASRTGQINSPLHF. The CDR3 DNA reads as TGCGCCAGCAGGACGGGACAGATTAATTCACCCCTCCACTTT.

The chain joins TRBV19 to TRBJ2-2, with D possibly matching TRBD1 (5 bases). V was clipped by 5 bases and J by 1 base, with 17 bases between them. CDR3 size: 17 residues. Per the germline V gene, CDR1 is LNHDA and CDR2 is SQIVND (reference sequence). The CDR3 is CASSSAGLLENTGELFF. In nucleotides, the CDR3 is TGTGCCAGTAGTTCGGCAGGGTTATTAGAGAACACCGGGGAGCTGTTTTTT.

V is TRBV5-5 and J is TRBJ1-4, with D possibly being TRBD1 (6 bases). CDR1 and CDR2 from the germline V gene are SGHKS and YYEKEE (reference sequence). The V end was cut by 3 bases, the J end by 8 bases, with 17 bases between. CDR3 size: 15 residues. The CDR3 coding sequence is TGTGCCAGCAGCTCCACCCCGGGCCAGGGGGAAAAACTGTTTTTT. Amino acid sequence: CASSSTPGQGEKLFF.

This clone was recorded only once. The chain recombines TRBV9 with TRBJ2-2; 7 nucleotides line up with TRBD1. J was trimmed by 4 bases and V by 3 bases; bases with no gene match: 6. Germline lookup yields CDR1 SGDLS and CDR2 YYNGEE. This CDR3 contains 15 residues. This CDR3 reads CASSAGTVPTGELFF. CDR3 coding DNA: TGTGCCAGCAGCGCAGGGACAGTTCCCACCGGGGAGCTGTTTTTT.

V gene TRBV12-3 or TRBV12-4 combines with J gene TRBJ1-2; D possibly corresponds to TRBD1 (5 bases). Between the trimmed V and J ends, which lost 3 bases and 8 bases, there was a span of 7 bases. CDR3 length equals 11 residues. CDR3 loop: CASSFREGYTF. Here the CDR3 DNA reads TGTGCCAGCAGTTTCAGGGAAGGCTACACCTTC.

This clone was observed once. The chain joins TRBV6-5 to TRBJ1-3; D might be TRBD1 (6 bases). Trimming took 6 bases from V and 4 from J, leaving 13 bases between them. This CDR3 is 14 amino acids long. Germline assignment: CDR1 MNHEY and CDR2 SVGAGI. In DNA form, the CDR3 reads TGTGCCAGCAGAGTTACAGGGTCCGGAAACACCATATATTTT. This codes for CASRVTGSGNTIYF.

The CDR3 here is CASSQEGLAGGPDTQYF. The CDR3 nucleotides are TGTGCCAGCAGCCAAGAGGGACTAGCGGGGGGGCCGGATACGCAGTATTTT. The chain links TRBV4-2 to TRBJ2-3; 16 bases are shared with TRBD2. Germline-derived CDR1 and CDR2 are LGHNA and YNFKEQ. J gave up 6 bases and V 0 bases, and 3 bases lay outside the gene matches. The CDR3 length is 17 residues.

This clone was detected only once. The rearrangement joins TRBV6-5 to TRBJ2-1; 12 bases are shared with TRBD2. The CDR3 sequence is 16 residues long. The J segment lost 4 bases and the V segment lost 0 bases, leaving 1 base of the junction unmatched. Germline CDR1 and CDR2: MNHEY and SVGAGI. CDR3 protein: CASSYSLAGGYNEQFF. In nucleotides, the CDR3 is TGTGCCAGCAGTTACTCTCTAGCGGGGGGGTACAATGAGCAGTTCTTC.

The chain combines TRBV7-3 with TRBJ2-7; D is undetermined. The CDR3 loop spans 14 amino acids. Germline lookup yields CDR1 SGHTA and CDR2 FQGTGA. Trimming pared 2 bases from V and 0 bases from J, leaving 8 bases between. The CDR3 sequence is CASSLGHDSYEQYF. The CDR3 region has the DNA TGTGCCAGCAGCTTAGGCCACGACTCCTACGAGCAGTACTTC.

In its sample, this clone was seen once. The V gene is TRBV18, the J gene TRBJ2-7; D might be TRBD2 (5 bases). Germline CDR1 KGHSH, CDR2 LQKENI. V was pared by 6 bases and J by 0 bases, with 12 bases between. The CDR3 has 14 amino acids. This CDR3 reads CASSPPGSSYEQYF. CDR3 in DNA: TGTGCCAGCTCCCCGCCGGGGAGCTCCTACGAGCAGTACTTC.

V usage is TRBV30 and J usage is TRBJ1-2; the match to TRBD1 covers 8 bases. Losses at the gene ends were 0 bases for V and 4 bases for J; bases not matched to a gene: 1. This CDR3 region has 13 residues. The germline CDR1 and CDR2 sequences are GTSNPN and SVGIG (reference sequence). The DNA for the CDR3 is TGTGCCTGGAGTGTAGACAGGGGCTATGGCTACACCTTC. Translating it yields CAWSVDRGYGYTF.

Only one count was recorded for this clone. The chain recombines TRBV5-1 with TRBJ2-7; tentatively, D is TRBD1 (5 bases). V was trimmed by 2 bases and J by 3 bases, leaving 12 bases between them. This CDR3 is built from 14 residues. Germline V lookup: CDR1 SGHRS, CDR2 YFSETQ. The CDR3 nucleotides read TGCGCCAGCAGCTTAGGGCAGGGATACTACGAGCAGTACTTC. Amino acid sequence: CASSLGQGYYEQYF.

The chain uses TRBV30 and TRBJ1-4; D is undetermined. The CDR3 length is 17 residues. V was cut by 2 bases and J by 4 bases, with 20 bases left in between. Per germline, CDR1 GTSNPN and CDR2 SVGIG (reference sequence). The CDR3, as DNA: TGTGCCTGGAGTCCGTCCATGAGGCCGACTAATAATGAAAAACTGTTTTTT. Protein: CAWSPSMRPTNNEKLFF.

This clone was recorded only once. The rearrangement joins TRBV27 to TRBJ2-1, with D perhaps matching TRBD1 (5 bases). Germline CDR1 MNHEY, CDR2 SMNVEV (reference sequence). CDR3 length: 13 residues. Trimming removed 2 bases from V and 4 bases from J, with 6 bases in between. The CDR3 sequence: CASSLQGYNEQFF. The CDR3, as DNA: TGTGCCAGCAGTTTACAGGGATACAATGAGCAGTTCTTC.

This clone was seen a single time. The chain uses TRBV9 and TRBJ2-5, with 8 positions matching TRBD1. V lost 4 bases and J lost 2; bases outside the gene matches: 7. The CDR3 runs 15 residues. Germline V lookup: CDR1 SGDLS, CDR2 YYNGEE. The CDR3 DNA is TGTGCCAGCAGCACAACCGACAGGGGTCAAGAGACCCAGTACTTC. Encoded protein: CASSTTDRGQETQYF.

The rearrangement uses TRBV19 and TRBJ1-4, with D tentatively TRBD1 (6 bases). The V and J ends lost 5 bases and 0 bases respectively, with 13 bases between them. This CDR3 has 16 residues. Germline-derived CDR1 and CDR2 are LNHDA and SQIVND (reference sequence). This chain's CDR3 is CASSLGQFATNEKLFF. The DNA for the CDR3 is TGTGCCAGTAGTCTAGGACAGTTTGCAACTAATGAAAAACTGTTTTTT.

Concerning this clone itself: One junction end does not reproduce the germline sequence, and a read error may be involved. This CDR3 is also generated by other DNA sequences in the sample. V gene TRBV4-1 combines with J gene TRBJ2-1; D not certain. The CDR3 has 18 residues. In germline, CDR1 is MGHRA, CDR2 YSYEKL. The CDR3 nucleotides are TGCGCCAGCAGCCAAGTTGATATGGGCTGGAACTCCTACAATGAACAGTTCTTC. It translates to CASSQVDMGWNSYNEQFF.

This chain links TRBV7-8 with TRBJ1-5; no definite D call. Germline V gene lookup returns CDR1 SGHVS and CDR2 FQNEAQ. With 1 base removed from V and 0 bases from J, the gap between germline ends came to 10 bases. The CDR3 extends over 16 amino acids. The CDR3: CASSLGAVYSNQPQHF. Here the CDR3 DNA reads TGTGCCAGCAGCTTAGGGGCAGTTTATAGCAATCAGCCCCAGCATTTT.

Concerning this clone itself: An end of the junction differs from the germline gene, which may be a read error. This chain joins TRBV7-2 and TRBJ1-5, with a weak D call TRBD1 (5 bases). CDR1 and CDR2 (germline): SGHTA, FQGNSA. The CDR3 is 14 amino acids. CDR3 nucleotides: TGTGCCAGCACCTTATCAGGGTATGAACAGCCCCAGCATTTT. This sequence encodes CASTLSGYEQPQHF. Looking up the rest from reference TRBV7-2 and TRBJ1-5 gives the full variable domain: GAGVSQSPSNKVTEKGKDVELRCDPISGHTALYWYRQSLGQGLEFLIYFQGNSAPDKSGLPSDRFSAERTGGSVSTLTIQRTQQEDSAVYLCASTLSGYEQPQHFGDGTRLSIL.

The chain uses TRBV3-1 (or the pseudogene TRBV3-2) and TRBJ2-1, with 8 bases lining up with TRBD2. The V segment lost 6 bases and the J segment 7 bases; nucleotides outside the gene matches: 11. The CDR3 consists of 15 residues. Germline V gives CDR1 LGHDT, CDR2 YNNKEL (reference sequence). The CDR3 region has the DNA TGTGCCAGCAGGGGAGACGGGGGGGCTTATAATGAGCAGTTCTTC. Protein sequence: CASRGDGGAYNEQFF.